This entry is about one T cell receptor beta chain. Trimming at V came to 4 bases and at J to 4 bases, leaving 6 bases not matched to a gene. Germline loops: CDR1 MNHNS, CDR2 SASEGT. The CDR3 consists of 16 residues. Only in-frame clones appear in the TCRdb table, and some are missing; sequencing was by immunoSEQ multiplex PCR. Of approximately 20,000 clones listed, 88% are singletons. The data stem from a study of OX40 agonist ivuxolimab in advanced cancers. Sequencing used CD4+ or CD8+ T cells sorted from blood, obtained in a trial of the OX40 agonist ivuxolimab. The chain links TRBV6-1 to TRBJ1-6, with 8 bases fitting TRBD1. This TCR came from an adult with an advanced solid tumor such as melanoma, head and neck, liver or kidney cancer. Written as DNA, the CDR3 is TGTGCCAGCAGTGTGACAGGGGAGTGGTATAATTCACCCCTCCACTTT. Its translation: CASSVTGEWYNSPLHF.